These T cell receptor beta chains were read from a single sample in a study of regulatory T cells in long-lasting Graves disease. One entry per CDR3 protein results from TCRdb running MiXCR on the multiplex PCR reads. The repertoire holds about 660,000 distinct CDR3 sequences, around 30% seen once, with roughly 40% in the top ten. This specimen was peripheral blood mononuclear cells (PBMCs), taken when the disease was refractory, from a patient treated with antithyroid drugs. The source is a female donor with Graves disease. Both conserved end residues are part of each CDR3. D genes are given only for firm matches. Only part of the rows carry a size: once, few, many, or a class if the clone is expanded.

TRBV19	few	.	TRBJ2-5	TGTGCCAGTAGTCGGGACGGACCTTTCGGGACCCAGTACTTC	CASSRDGPFGTQYF
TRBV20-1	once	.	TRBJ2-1	TGCAGTGCTAGTGGGCAGGTGCAGTTCTTC	CSASGQVQFF
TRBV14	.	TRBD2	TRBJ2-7	TGTGCCAGCAGCCATGGGACTAGCGGTTACTACGAGCAGTACTTC	CASSHGTSGYYEQYF
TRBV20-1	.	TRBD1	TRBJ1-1	TGCAGTGCTAGGAGGGACAGGGTAACTGAAGCTTTCTTT	CSARRDRVTEAFF
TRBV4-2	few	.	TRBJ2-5	TGTGCCAGCAGCCTTCAGGAGGGCTACCAAGAGACCCAGTACTTC	CASSLQEGYQETQYF
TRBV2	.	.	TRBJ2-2	TGTGCCAGCAGTGAAGGGGAGGCGAGGACCGGGGAGCTGTTTTTT	CASSEGEARTGELFF
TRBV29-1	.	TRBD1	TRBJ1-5	TGCAGCGTGGGCCAGGGGGCCAATCAGCCCCAGCATTTT	CSVGQGANQPQHF
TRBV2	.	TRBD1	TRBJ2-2	TGTGCCAGCAGTGTAGGTGACAGGGTCACCGGGGAGCTGTTTTTT	CASSVGDRVTGELFF
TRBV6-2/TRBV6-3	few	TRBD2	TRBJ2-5	TGTGCCAGCAGTGCTAGCGGGAGGGCCTGGCAAGAGACCCAGTACTTC	CASSASGRAWQETQYF
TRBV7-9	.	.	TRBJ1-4	TGTGCCAGCAGCTTAGAAGGCCAGGGCTTCGAAAAACTGTTTTTT	CASSLEGQGFEKLFF
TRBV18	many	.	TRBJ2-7	TGTGCCAGCTCCGATCTTGCCGAGCAGTACTTC	CASSDLAEQYF
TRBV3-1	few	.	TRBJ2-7	TGTGCCAGCAGCCAAGAAGGCGAGACAGGCGAGCAGTACTTC	CASSQEGETGEQYF
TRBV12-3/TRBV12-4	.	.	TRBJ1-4	TGTGCCAGCAGTGAGACAACCGGAGGTGAAAAACTGTTTTTT	CASSETTGGEKLFF
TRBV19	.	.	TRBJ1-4	TGTGCCAGTACGGAGACAACGGCCACTAATGAAAAACTGTTTTTT	CASTETTATNEKLFF
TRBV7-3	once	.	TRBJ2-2	TGTGCCAGCAGCCAGATAACACTCCTAGCGCCGAATCGAATGAACACCGGGGAGCTGTTTTTT	CASSQITLLAPNRMNTGELFF
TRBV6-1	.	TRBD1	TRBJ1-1	TGTGCCAGCAGTGAAGTTACAGGGGGATTCACTGAAGCTTTCTTT	CASSEVTGGFTEAFF
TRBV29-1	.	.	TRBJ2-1	TGCAGCGTGGGACGTATGTCCCACAATGAGCAGTTCTTC	CSVGRMSHNEQFF
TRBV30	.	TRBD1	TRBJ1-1	TGTGCCTGGAGATTGGGACAGCCGTTCCCAGCTGAAGCTTTCTTT	CAWRLGQPFPAEAFF
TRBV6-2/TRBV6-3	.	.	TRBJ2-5	TGTGCCAGCAGTGAACGCGGTTGGACCCGGTACTTC	CASSERGWTRYF
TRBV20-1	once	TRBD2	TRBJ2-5	TGCAGTGCTAGGGGACTAGCGGAAGAGACCCAGTACTTC	CSARGLAEETQYF
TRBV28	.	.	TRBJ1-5	TGTGCCAGCAGTTTAGTGGCAGGGGATCAGCCCCAGCATTTT	CASSLVAGDQPQHF
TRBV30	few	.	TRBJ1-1	TGTGCCTGGAGTCAAATAAGAGACAGGAACACTGAAGCTTTCTTT	CAWSQIRDRNTEAFF
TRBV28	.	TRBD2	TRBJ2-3	TGTGCCAGCAGTTCCATCAGTCCACTAGCGGGAGACGGGGATACGCAGTATTTT	CASSSISPLAGDGDTQYF
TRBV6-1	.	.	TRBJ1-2	TGTGCCAGCAGTGAAGTGTGGGGGGAAGGCTACACCTTC	CASSEVWGEGYTF
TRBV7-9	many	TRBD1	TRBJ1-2	TGTGCCAGCAGCTTGTACTTCAGGGGGGCAGGTTTTTCCTATGGCTACACCTTC	CASSLYFRGAGFSYGYTF
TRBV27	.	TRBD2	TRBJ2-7	TGTGCCAGCAGCGCCAGAACTAGCGCGAGGAGCTCCTACGAGCAGTACTTC	CASSARTSARSSYEQYF
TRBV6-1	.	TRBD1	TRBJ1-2	TGTGCCAGCAGGAACAGGGGTGGCTACACCTTC	CASRNRGGYTF
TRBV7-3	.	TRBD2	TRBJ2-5	TGTGCCAGCAGCAAACTAGCGGGAGCAGGGGAGACCCAGTACTTC	CASSKLAGAGETQYF
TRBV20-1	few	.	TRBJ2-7	TGCAGTGCTACCCCCTCGGGGGGCCACTACGAGCAGTGCTTC	CSATPSGGHYEQCF